This entry lists 6 T cell receptor beta chains sequenced from one sample in a study of Ad26.COV2.S vaccination and SARS-CoV-2 variants. Using immunoSEQ multiplex PCR, the repertoire was profiled, and TCRdb retains in-frame clones only, with some absent. The sample has roughly 300,000 clones; less than 90% are singletons. Noted treatment: around 19 received Ad26.COV2.S at low or high dose, single or two shots; about 5 received placebo; per-sample allocation not given. Day 63 after the first vaccine or placebo injection was the time point for sampling. Sequences were derived from peripheral blood, sampled in a trial of Ad26.COV2.S vaccine versus placebo. These receptors came from a person aged 18-65 years who received the Ad26.COV2.S COVID-19 vaccine or a placebo.

The chain has TRBV12-3 or TRBV12-4 and TRBJ1-2; TRBD1 might be the D (5 bases). This CDR3 region has 12 residues. V lost 2 bases and J 10 bases, leaving 11 bases between the germline ends. CDR3 protein: CASSLNRDLYTF. In DNA, the CDR3 is TGTGCCAGCAGTTTAAACCGGGACCTCTACACCTTC.

V and J are TRBV28 and TRBJ1-2; D ambiguous. CDR3 length: 14 amino acids. The V gene lost 4 bases and the J gene lost 4 bases, with 13 bases spanning the gap. Per the germline V gene, CDR1 is MDHEN and CDR2 is SYDVKM. Written as DNA, the CDR3 is TGTGCCAGCAGTTGGGATCAAAGATCCTATGGCTACACCTTC. Protein: CASSWDQRSYGYTF.

The chain has TRBV5-4 and TRBJ1-6; 8 bases line up with TRBD1. The V gene end was trimmed by 4 bases and the J gene end by 5 bases; junction bases not matched to a gene: 8. The CDR3 covers 16 residues. Germline CDR1 reads SGHNT; CDR2 reads YYREEE (reference sequence). The CDR3 region is CASSPLPGGNNSPLHF. The CDR3 bases are TGTGCCAGCAGCCCCCTCCCAGGGGGCAATAATTCACCCCTCCACTTT.

This chain uses TRBV28 with TRBJ2-7; possibly TRBD1 or TRBD2 for D (7 bases each). Trimming removed 1 base from V and 2 bases from J, with 12 bases in between. The germline CDR1 and CDR2 sequences are MDHEN and SYDVKM. The CDR3 loop spans 15 amino acids. The CDR3 loop reads CASSLFAGGAYEQYF. CDR3 coding DNA: TGTGCCAGCAGTTTATTTGCAGGGGGGGCCTACGAGCAGTACTTC.

This clone was observed a handful of times. Other DNA sequences from this sample encode an identical CDR3 as well. The rearrangement joins TRBV7-2 to TRBJ2-7, with a weak D call TRBD1 (5 bases). Deletions cut 0 bases from V and 5 bases from J, with 8 bases between. The germline gives CDR1 SGHTA, CDR2 FQGNSA. The CDR3 spans 13 residues. Written as DNA, the CDR3 is TGTGCCAGCAGCTTAGCCAGGGCCCACGAGCAGTACTTC. It yields the protein CASSLARAHEQYF.

The V and J genes are TRBV19 and TRBJ2-1; 9 bases line up with TRBD2. Germline V CDR1 and CDR2: LNHDA, SQIVND (reference sequence). Trimming cost V 7 bases and J 1 base; bases outside gene matches: 2. The CDR3 length is 14 residues. The CDR3 bases are TGTGCCAGTAAGGCGGGGGGGTCCTACAATGAGCAGTTCTTC. Residues: CASKAGGSYNEQFF.